The clone carrying this T cell receptor (beta chain) was recorded at least ten times. Its specificity is unknown. From the 5' RACE reads, TCRdb called clonotypes with MiXCR, one entry per CDR3 protein. The table has a few hundred thousand distinct CDR3 sequences, over 9.5% seen once. Germline CDR1 and CDR2: SGHRS and YFSETQ. Trimming took 2 bases from V and 6 from J, leaving 9 bases between them. The CDR3 runs to 13 residues. The sample originates from a study of CD8 T cells in ankylosing spondylitis. Findings and caveats of the study: Blood of patients with ankylosing spondylitis appeared to be characterized by a TCR beta motif of fewer than 10 highly homologous variants.

Sequences were obtained from blood, either unsorted or a sorted T cell fraction (not recorded which). This clonotype originated in a male donor with ankylosing spondylitis or in good health (not recorded which). The chain carries TRBV5-1 and TRBJ2-1, with TRBD2 as a possible D gene (6 bases). For the CDR3, the DNA is TGCGCCAGCAGCTTAACGGGGGTCAATGAGCAGTTCTTC. This sequence encodes CASSLTGVNEQFF.